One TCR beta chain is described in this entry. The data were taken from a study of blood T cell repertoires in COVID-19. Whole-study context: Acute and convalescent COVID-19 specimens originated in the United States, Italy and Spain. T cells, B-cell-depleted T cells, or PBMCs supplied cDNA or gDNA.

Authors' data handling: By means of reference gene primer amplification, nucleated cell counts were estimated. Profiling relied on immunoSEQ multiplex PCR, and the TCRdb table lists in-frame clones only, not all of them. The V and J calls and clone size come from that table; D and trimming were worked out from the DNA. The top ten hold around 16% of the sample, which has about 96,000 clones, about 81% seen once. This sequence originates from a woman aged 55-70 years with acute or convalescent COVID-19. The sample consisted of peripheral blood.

CDR3 residues: CASSPRGARGYGYTF. CDR3 bases: TGTGCCAGCAGTCCTCGGGGGGCGCGGGGCTATGGCTACACCTTC. The genes are TRBV7-9 and TRBJ1-2, with TRBD1 as a possible D gene (6 bases). Germline V gene lookup returns CDR1 SEHNR and CDR2 FQNEAQ (reference sequence). V lost 6 bases and J 4 bases, leaving 18 bases between the germline ends. CDR3 length: 15 residues.